The clone carrying this T cell receptor beta chain was seen a handful of times. Its antigen is unidentified. This specimen belongs to a study of T cell repertoires in cytomegalovirus infection. General study findings and limits: Ex vivo responses were dominated by HLA-C-restricted CMV-specific TCR beta clonotypes.

MiXCR, run by TCRdb on the reads, gives a single entry per CDR3 protein. Among about 320,000 distinct CDR3 sequences listed, 9% to 9.5% were seen once. Trimming cost V 2 bases and J 2 bases; bases outside gene matches: 7. Germline V gene sequence: CDR1 KGHDR, CDR2 SFDVKD. The CDR3 consists of 16 residues. The gene calls are TRBV24-1 and TRBJ2-5; 7 bases line up with TRBD2. The sequenced sample was PBMCs. The clonotype comes from a human donor in good health (CMV status not recorded). Some clones in this sample may be carry-over from other donors' samples. CDR3 loop: CATSDSRLALQETQYF. CDR3 sequence (DNA): TGTGCCACCAGTGATTCCCGACTAGCTTTACAAGAGACCCAGTACTTC.